These T cell receptor beta chains were read from a single sample in a study of T-cell reconstitution after alpha-beta-depleted transplantation in children. TCRdb used MiXCR to reprocess the PCR reads, holding one entry per CDR3 protein. The table lists approximately 350,000 distinct CDR3 sequences, 10% to 15% of them singletons. Sequenced here: PBMCs, sampled from the stem cell graft. These receptor sequences come from a human donor who donated a stem cell graft to a child with Fanconi anemia. Both conserved end residues are part of each CDR3. The D gene is left open where the match is weak. A clone size is listed for some rows: how often the clone was seen (once, few, many), or a class if it is expanded.

D gene	clone size	CDR3 length	V gene	J gene	CDR3 DNA	CDR3 protein
TRBD1	-	16	TRBV30	TRBJ1-2	TGTGCCTCCGACAGTTACCCCATCCAGGGGGCCGGTGGCTACACCTTC	CASDSYPIQGAGGYTF
-	many	16	TRBV7-3	TRBJ1-1	TGTGCCAGCAGCTTAAACCCGGTGATGGGGAACACTGAAGCTTTCTTT	CASSLNPVMGNTEAFF
-	many	15	TRBV5-1	TRBJ1-1	TGTGCCAGCAGCTTGGGTCCTGGCATGAACACTGAAGCTTTCTTT	CASSLGPGMNTEAFF
-	many	12	TRBV7-9	TRBJ1-2	TGTGCCAGCAGTCAAGACGGTTATGGCTACACCTTC	CASSQDGYGYTF
-	-	17	TRBV27	TRBJ1-1	TGTGCCAGCATCCAACTAAACCAGGCAGGCCTGAACACTGAAGCTTTCTTT	CASIQLNQAGLNTEAFF
TRBD1	many	14	TRBV10-3	TRBJ1-2	TGTGCCATCAGGGTAGACAGGGGGGACGACGGCTACACCTTC	CAIRVDRGDDGYTF
TRBD2	-	15	TRBV14	TRBJ2-3	TGTGCCAGCAGCCGGCGACTAGCGGGGGCAGATACGCAGTATTTT	CASSRRLAGADTQYF
-	-	14	TRBV7-9	TRBJ2-5	TGTGCCAGCAGCTCGCAGGGGTTCGGAGAGACCCAGTACTTC	CASSSQGFGETQYF
-	few	15	TRBV12-3/TRBV12-4	TRBJ1-1	TGTGCCAGCAGTCAGTATGGGCCGTCGAACACTGAAGCTTTCTTT	CASSQYGPSNTEAFF
TRBD1	few	12	TRBV2	TRBJ2-5	TGTGCCAGCAGTGAACCAGGGGGGACCCAGTACTTC	CASSEPGGTQYF
-	-	14	TRBV5-5	TRBJ1-4	TGTGCCAGCAGCAACCGGGACGGTAATGAAAAACTGTTTTTT	CASSNRDGNEKLFF
TRBD1	few	18	TRBV6-2/TRBV6-3	TRBJ1-1	TGTGCCAGCACCCCTAACTTAAACAGGGGTTTAATGAACACTGAAGCTTTCTTT	CASTPNLNRGLMNTEAFF
-	-	11	TRBV20-1	TRBJ2-1	TGCAGTCCTAGAGACGTACCCGAGCAGTTCTTC	CSPRDVPEQFF
-	many	13	TRBV30	TRBJ2-2	TGTGCCTGGAGTGGCCAGGGCACCGGGGAGCTGTTTTTT	CAWSGQGTGELFF
TRBD1	many	16	TRBV4-3	TRBJ2-5	TGCGCCAGCAGCCAACTCCCCCAGGGGGTTCAAGAGACCCAGTACTTC	CASSQLPQGVQETQYF
-	-	13	TRBV2	TRBJ1-1	TGTGCCAGCAGTGCCCTGGAGACCACTGAAGCTTTCTTT	CASSALETTEAFF
-	many	15	TRBV18	TRBJ1-1	TGTGCCAGCTCACCAAGCAAGACCGAGAACACTGAAGCTTTCTTT	CASSPSKTENTEAFF
-	few	15	TRBV5-6	TRBJ2-3	TGTGCCAGCAGCTTGGGGGGACTCGGGAGAGATACGCAGTATTTT	CASSLGGLGRDTQYF
-	-	13	TRBV10-2	TRBJ2-7	TGCGCCAGCAGTGATAGCCCGTCACACGAGCAGTACTTC	CASSDSPSHEQYF
-	-	11	TRBV20-1	TRBJ1-2	TGCAGAGCCAGGGCCAACTATGGCTACACCTTC	CRARANYGYTF
-	few	16	TRBV6-2/TRBV6-3	TRBJ2-5	TGTGCCAGCCCCAACTCGGCAGGCACGCCTCAAGAGACCCAGTACTTC	CASPNSAGTPQETQYF
TRBD2	-	17	TRBV11-2	TRBJ2-3	TGTGCCAGCAGACCAGGGGTAGCGGGGGGGGGCACAGATACGCAGTATTTT	CASRPGVAGGGTDTQYF
-	few	16	TRBV4-2	TRBJ2-1	TGTGCCAGCAGCCAAGATCCCCCTACAGGGTACAATGAGCAGTTCTTC	CASSQDPPTGYNEQFF
TRBD1	few	16	TRBV30	TRBJ2-1	TGTGCCTGGAGTGTAAGGGGACAGGGGGCCCACAATGAGCAGTTCTTC	CAWSVRGQGAHNEQFF
TRBD1	-	16	TRBV5-1	TRBJ1-1	TGCGCCAGCAGCTTTATGGGGACAGGAGCGAACACTGAAGCTTTCTTT	CASSFMGTGANTEAFF
-	-	12	TRBV12-3/TRBV12-4	TRBJ2-1	TGTGCCAGCAGCCTCCTCAGCGGGGAGCAGTTCTTC	CASSLLSGEQFF
-	few	16	TRBV7-2	TRBJ1-5	TGTGCCAGCAGCTTTCTCGGGGGCTTTAGCAATCAGCCCCAGCATTTT	CASSFLGGFSNQPQHF
TRBD2	-	14	TRBV7-9	TRBJ2-3	TGTGCCAGCAGCCGGGGAACTAGCGGAGATACGCAGTATTTT	CASSRGTSGDTQYF
TRBD2	-	18	TRBV5-1	TRBJ2-3	TGCGCCAGCAGCCTAGGGACTAGCGGGGGGGCAGGTGCAGATACGCAGTATTTT	CASSLGTSGGAGADTQYF
TRBD2	-	17	TRBV4-2	TRBJ2-1	TGTGCCAGCAGCCAAGAGGGACTAGCGGGGGTGCAGAATGAGCAGTTCTTC	CASSQEGLAGVQNEQFF
-	-	13	TRBV4-3	TRBJ2-1	TGCGCCAGCAGCCAACAAGGGTGGAATGAGCAGTTCTTC	CASSQQGWNEQFF
-	-	13	TRBV5-1	TRBJ2-3	TGCGCCAGCAAGACCCCATCCACAGATACGCAGTATTTT	CASKTPSTDTQYF
-	many	13	TRBV29-1	TRBJ1-1	TGCAGCGTTGAAGATGTACCGAACACTGAAGCTTTCTTT	CSVEDVPNTEAFF
-	few	14	TRBV7-2	TRBJ2-7	TGTGCCAGCAGCATCCCTGGAGTGGCCTACGAGCAGTACTTC	CASSIPGVAYEQYF
-	once	14	TRBV7-2	TRBJ1-1	TGTGCCAGCAGCCACGCGGGTTGGAACACTGAAGCTTTCTTT	CASSHAGWNTEAFF
-	many	15	TRBV28	TRBJ2-5	TGTGCCAGCAGTTTACTTGCAGAACTTCAAGAGACCCAGTACTTC	CASSLLAELQETQYF
-	-	15	TRBV7-2	TRBJ1-2	TGTGCCAGCAGCTTAGCTGCAGGGAAGAACTATGGCTACACCTTC	CASSLAAGKNYGYTF
-	many	12	TRBV29-1	TRBJ1-2	TGCAGCGTCAGACGAAGGGACTATGGCTACACCTTC	CSVRRRDYGYTF